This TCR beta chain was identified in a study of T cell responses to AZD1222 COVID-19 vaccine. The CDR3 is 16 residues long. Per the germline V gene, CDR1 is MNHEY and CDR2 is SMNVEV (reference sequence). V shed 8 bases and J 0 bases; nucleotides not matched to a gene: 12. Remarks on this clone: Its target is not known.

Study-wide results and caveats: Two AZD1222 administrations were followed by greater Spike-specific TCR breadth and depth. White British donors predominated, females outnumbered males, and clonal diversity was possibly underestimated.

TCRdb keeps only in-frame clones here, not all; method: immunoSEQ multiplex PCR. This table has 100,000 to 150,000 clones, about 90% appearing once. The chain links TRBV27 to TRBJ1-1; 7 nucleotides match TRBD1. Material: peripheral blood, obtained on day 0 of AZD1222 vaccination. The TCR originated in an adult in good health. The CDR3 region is CASRPLRGTMNTEAFF. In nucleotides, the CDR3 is TGTGCCAGCCGCCCCCTCAGGGGGACCATGAACACTGAAGCTTTCTTT.